This TCR beta chain was identified during a study of identical twins. Study-level points and caveats: Excess sharing between twins was weaker in beta out-of-frame sequences. Cross-sectional statistics, not tracking of the same donors, supported the conclusions.

MiXCR was run by TCRdb on the 5' RACE reads, yielding one entry per CDR3 protein. The sample lists about 900,000 distinct CDR3 sequences, 9% to 15% occurring once. Of note for this clonotype: Its antigen is not identified.

These data also formed part of another study, on yellow fever vaccine responses in identical twins.

The receptor's source is a woman aged 18-29 years in good health. The specimen was PBMCs.

This CDR3 is CASSSRLVWTQYF. CDR3 DNA: TGTGCCAGCAGCTCCAGGCTCGTCTGGACCCAGTACTTC. The genes are TRBV5-6 and TRBJ2-5; no clear D gene. This CDR3 comprises 13 residues. V was pared by 3 bases and J by 7 bases, with 13 bases between. Germline V gene data show CDR1 as SGHDT and CDR2 as YYEEEE.